The present entry profiles one T cell receptor beta chain with its context. Its antigen is not yet known. Base-call qualities are not available, and no considerably larger clone is one nucleotide away. Sequences SNHLY (CDR1) and FYNNEI (CDR2) are obtained from the germline V gene. Trimming removed 3 bases from V and 4 bases from J, leaving 15 bases between the germline ends. From the cysteine through the phenylalanine, the CDR3 covers 15 amino acids. Of all the DNA, just the CDR3 is kept, 45 bases in frame from base 1. TCRbeta CDR3 regions were amplified from genomic DNA by means of the immunoSEQ Assay, a bias-controlled multiplex PCR. Turning to the authors' computational methods: The number of nucleated cells in each sample was estimated by amplification of reference gene primers within the assay. To quantify the absolute abundance of each unique TCRbeta CDR3 rearrangement, sequence reads were collapsed and filtered. For each sample, productive Simpson clonality was calculated as the square root of Simpson's diversity index over productive rearrangements. The table comes from immuneACCESS by way of TCRdb, which keeps in-frame sequences with V and J called. Part of the clones is missing from these tables; in studies checked, under half for an unresolved V gene and the rest for unknown reasons. The V and J calls and clone size come from that table; D and trimming were worked out from the DNA. A total of over 120,000 clones appear in this sample, about 86% of them only once. More than 3.5% of the sample is in the top ten clones.

The data were obtained in a study of blood T cell repertoires in COVID-19 (TCRdb year 2020). Regarding the research as a whole: Collaborator samples came from the United States, Italy and Spain and covered acute and convalescent phases of COVID-19. The material from the prospective study consisted of cDNA or gDNA derived from T cells, B-cell-depleted T cells, or PBMCs. The dataset comprised deeply sampled blood TCRbeta repertoires from subjects exposed to, actively infected with, or recovered from COVID-19. The repertoires were made available in a free public database intended to serve as a resource for research on the immune response to SARS-CoV-2. Samples came from the ongoing ImmuneRACE study (first 160 participants) plus 1,254 subjects from 6 global collaborators. Sample metadata almost always included a de-identified subject ID, COVID-19 status, age in years and sex. Where HLA class I and class II types were available, the types were taken from metadata supplied by the sample provider, not from assay-based typing. Beyond this particular receptor, the publication reports: The quantity of clinical and demographic metadata differed by source and by participant and was supplied without curation.

Each collaborating institution followed its own protocols to collect whole blood in K2EDTA tubes. For TCRbeta analysis, collaborator samples were shipped as frozen whole blood, as isolated PBMCs, or as DNA extracted from either sample type. The sequence is built from TRBV2 and TRBJ2-5; too little of a D gene remains to name it. This receptor was obtained from a woman in her sixties or seventies with acute or convalescent COVID-19. The sequenced sample consisted of peripheral blood. The CDR3 has the sequence CASSESPQLRETQYF. The nucleotide sequence reads as follows: TGTGCCAGCAGTGAGAGTCCTCAACTCCGAGAGACCCAGTACTTC.